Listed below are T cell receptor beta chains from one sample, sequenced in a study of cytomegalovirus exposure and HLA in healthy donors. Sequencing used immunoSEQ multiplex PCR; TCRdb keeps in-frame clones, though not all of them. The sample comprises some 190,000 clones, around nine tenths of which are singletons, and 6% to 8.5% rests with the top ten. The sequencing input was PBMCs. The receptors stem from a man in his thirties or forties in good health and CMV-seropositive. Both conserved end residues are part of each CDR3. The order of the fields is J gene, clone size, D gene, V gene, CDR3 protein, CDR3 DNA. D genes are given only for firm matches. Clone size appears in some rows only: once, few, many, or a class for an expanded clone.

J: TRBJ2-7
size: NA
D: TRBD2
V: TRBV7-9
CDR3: CASSSTSGATYEQYF
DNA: TGTGCCAGCAGCTCGACTAGCGGGGCGACCTACGAGCAGTACTTC

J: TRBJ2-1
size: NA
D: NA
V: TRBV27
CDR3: CASSLPGNEQFF
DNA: TGTGCCAGCAGCCTCCCGGGCAATGAGCAGTTCTTC

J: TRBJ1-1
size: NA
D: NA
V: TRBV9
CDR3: CASSVVQVNTEAFF
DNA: TGTGCCAGCAGCGTAGTACAGGTGAACACTGAAGCTTTCTTT

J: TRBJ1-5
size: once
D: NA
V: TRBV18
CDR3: CASSPEPGHNQPQHF
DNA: TGTGCCAGCTCACCTGAACCGGGACACAATCAGCCCCAGCATTTT

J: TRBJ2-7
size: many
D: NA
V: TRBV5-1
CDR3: CASSLQVGTEQYF
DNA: TGCGCCAGCAGCCTTCAGGTTGGAACCGAGCAGTACTTC

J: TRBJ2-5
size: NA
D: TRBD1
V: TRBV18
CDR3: CASSPSTGETQYF
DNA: TGTGCCAGCTCACCTTCGACAGGGGAGACCCAGTACTTC

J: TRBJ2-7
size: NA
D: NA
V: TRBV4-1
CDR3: CASSQERGTSSYEQYF
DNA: TGCGCCAGCAGCCAAGAACGCGGGACGAGCTCCTACGAGCAGTACTTC

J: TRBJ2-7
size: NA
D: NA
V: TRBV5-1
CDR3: CASTLDSYEQYF
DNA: TGCGCCAGCACTTTGGACAGTTACGAGCAGTACTTC

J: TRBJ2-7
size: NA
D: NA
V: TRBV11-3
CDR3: CASSLAVARNYEQYF
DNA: TGTGCCAGCAGCTTAGCCGTAGCTCGCAACTACGAGCAGTACTTC

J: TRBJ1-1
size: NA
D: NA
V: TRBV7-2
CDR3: CASSLAGTVTEAFF
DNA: TGTGCCAGCAGCCTAGCTGGGACCGTCACTGAAGCTTTCTTT

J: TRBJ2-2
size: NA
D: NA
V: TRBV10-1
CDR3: CASSYSQQISGELFF
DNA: TGCGCCAGCAGTTACTCGCAACAGATAAGCGGGGAGCTGTTTTTT

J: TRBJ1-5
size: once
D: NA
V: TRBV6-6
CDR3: CASSYERAREDQPQHF
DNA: TGTGCCAGCAGTTACGAACGGGCAAGAGAAGATCAGCCCCAGCATTTT

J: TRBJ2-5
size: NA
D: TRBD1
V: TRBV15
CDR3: CATSRTLGTAHQTGYF
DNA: TGTGCCACCAGCAGGACCCTGGGGACAGCCCACCAGACGGGGTACTTC

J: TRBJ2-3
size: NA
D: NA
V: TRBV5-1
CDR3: CASSLAGALQGTDTQYF
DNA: TGCGCCAGCAGCTTGGCCGGGGCCCTCCAAGGAACAGATACGCAGTATTTT

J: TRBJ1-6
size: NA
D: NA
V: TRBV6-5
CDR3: CASSWTGRHNSPLHF
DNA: TGTGCCAGCAGTTGGACGGGGAGACATAATTCACCCCTCCACTTT

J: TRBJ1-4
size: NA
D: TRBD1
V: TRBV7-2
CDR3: CASSPEGQPNEKLFF
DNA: TGTGCCAGCAGCCCAGAGGGACAGCCAAATGAAAAACTGTTTTTT